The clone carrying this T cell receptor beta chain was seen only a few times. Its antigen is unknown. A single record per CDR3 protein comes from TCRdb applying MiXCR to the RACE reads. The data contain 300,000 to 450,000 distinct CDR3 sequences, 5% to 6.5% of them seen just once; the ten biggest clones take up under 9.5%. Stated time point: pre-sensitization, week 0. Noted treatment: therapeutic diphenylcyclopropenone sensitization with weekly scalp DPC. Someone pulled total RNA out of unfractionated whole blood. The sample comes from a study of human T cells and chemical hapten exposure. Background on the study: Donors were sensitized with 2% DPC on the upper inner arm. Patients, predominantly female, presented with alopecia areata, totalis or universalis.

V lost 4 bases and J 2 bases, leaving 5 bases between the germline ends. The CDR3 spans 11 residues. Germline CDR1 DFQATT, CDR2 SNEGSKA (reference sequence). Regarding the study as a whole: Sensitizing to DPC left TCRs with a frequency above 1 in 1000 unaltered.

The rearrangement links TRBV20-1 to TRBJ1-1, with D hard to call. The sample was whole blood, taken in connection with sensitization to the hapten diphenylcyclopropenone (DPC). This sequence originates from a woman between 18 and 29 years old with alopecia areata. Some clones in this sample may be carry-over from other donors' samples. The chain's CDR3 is CSANSNTEAFF. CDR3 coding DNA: TGCAGTGCTAACAGTAACACTGAAGCTTTCTTT.